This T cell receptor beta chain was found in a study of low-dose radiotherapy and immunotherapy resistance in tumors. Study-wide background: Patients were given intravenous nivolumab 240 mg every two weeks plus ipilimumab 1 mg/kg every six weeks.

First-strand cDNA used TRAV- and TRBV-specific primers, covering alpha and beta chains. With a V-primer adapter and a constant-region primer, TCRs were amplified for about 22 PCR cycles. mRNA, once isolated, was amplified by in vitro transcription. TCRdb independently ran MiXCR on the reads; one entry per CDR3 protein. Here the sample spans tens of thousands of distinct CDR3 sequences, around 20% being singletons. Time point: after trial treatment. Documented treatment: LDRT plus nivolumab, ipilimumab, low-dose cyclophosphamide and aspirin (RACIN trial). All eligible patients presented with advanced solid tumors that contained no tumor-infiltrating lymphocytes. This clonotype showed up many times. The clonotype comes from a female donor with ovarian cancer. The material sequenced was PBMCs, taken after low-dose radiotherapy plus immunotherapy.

CDR3 protein: CAIKASGVANEQFF. For the CDR3, the DNA is TGTGCCATCAAAGCTAGCGGGGTGGCAAATGAGCAGTTCTTC. The chain couples TRBV6-2 or TRBV6-3 to TRBJ2-1, with 9 bases that match TRBD2. The V and J ends lost 10 bases and 7 bases, in that order; junction bases with no gene match: 11. This CDR3 has 14 residues. Per germline, CDR1 MNHEY and CDR2 SVGEGT.